This TCR beta chain was recovered during a study of technical replicates of blood from a handful of donors. CDR1 is MGHRA and CDR2 is YSYEKL in the germline V gene. The ends were cut back, 5 bases at V and 0 bases at J, with 20 bases in the middle. CDR3 size: 19 residues. Libraries were prepared by immunoSEQ multiplex PCR; TCRdb keeps only in-frame clonotypes and omits some of them. The data show some 57,000 clones, approximately 97% seen once. The sample was T cells isolated from PBMCs. The chain carries TRBV4-1 and TRBJ1-6, with D tentatively TRBD1 (5 bases). The TCR was taken from a human donor in good health. The CDR3 spells CASSAHTAGGSSYNSPLHF. CDR3 nucleotides: TGCGCCAGCAGCGCTCATACCGCGGGGGGAAGCTCCTATAATTCACCCCTCCACTTT.